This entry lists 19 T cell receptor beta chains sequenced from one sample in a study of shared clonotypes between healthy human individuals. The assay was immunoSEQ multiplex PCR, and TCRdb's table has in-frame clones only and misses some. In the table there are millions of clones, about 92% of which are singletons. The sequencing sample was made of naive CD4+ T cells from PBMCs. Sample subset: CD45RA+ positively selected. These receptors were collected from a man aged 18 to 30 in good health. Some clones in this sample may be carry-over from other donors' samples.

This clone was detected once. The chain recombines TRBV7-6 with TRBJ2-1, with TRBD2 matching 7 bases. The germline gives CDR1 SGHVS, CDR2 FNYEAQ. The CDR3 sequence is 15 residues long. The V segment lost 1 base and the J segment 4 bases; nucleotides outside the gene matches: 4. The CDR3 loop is CASSLVVGGYNEQFF. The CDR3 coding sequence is TGTGCCAGCAGCTTAGTGGTGGGAGGGTACAATGAGCAGTTCTTC.

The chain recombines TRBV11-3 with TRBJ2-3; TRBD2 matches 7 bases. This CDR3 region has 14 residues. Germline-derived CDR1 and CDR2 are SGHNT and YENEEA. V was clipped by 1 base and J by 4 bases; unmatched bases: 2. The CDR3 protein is CASSLARGADTQYF. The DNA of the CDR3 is TGTGCCAGCAGCTTAGCCCGGGGGGCAGATACGCAGTATTTT. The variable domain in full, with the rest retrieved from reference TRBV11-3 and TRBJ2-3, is EAGVVQSPRYKIIEKKQPVAFWCNPISGHNTLYWYLQNLGQGPELLIRYENEEAVDDSQLPKDRFSAERLKGVDSTLKIQPAELGDSAVYLCASSLARGADTQYFGPGTRLTVL.

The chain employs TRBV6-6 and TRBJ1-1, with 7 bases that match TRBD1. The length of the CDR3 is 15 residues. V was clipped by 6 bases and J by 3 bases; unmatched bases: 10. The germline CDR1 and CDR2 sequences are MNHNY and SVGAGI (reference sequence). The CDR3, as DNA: TGTGCCAGCAGAAAGAACAGGGGTAGGGACACTGAAGCTTTCTTT. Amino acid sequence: CASRKNRGRDTEAFF.

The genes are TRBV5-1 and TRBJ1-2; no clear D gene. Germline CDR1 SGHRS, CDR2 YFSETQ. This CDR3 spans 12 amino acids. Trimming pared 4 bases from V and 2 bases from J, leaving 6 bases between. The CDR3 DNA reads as TGCGCCAGCAGCCAAGTCAACTATGGCTACACCTTC. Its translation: CASSQVNYGYTF.

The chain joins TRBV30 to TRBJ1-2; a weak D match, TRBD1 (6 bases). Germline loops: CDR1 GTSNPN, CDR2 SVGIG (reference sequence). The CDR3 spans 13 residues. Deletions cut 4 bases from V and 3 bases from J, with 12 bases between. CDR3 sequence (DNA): TGTGCCTGGAAAGGGGAGGGGGACTATGGCTACACCTTC. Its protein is CAWKGEGDYGYTF.

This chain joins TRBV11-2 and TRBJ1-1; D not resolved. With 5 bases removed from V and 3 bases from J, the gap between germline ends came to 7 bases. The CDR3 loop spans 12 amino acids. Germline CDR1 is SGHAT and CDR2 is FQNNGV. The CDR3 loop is CASSAGYTEAFF. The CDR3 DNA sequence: TGTGCCAGCAGCGCGGGGTACACTGAAGCTTTCTTT. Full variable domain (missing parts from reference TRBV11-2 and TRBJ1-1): EAGVAQSPRYKIIEKRQSVAFWCNPISGHATLYWYQQILGQGPKLLIQFQNNGVVDDSQLPKDRFSAERLKGVDSTLKIQPAKLEDSAVYLCASSAGYTEAFFGQGTRLTVV.

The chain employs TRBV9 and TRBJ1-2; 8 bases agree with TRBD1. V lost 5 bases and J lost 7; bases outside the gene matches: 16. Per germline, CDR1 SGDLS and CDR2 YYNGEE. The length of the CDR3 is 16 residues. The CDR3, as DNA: TGTGCCAGCAGGAGACTGAATACAGGGGGGTCAGTTGGCTACACCTTC. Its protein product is CASRRLNTGGSVGYTF. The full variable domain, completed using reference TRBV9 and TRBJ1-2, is DSGVTQTPKHLITATGQRVTLRCSPRSGDLSVYWYQQSLDQGLQFLIQYYNGEERAKGNILERFSAQQFPDLHSELNLSSLELGDSALYFCASRRLNTGGSVGYTFGSGTRLTVV.

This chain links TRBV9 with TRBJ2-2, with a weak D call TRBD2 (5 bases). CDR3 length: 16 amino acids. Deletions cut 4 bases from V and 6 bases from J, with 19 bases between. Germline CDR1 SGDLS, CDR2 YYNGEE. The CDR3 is CASSPRNDPGAGELFF. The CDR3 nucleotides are TGTGCCAGCAGCCCTCGGAACGACCCCGGGGCCGGGGAGCTGTTTTTT. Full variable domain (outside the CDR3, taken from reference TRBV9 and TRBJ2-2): DSGVTQTPKHLITATGQRVTLRCSPRSGDLSVYWYQQSLDQGLQFLIQYYNGEERAKGNILERFSAQQFPDLHSELNLSSLELGDSALYFCASSPRNDPGAGELFFGEGSRLTVL.

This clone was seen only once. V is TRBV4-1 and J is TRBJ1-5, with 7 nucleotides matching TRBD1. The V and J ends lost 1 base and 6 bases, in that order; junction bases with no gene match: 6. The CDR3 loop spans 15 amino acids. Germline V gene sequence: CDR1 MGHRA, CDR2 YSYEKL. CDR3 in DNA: TGCGCCAGCAGCCAAGTAGCAGGGGGAGCTCAGCCCCAGCATTTT. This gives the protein CASSQVAGGAQPQHF.

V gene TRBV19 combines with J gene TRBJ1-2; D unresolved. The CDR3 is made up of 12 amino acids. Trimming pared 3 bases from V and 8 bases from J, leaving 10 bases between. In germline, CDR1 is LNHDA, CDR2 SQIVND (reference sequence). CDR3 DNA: TGTGCCAGTAGTATGCAGGAGTACGGCTACACCTTC. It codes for CASSMQEYGYTF.

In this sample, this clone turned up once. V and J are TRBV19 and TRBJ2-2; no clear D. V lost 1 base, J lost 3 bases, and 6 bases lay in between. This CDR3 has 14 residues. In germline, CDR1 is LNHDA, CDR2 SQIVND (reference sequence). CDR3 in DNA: TGTGCCAGTAGTATAGTTAGGGACACCGGGGAGCTGTTTTTT. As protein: CASSIVRDTGELFF. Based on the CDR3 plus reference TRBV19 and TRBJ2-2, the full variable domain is DGGITQSPKYLFRKEGQNVTLSCEQNLNHDAMYWYRQDPGQGLRLIYYSQIVNDFQKGDIAEGYSVSREKKESFPLTVTSAQKNPTAFYLCASSIVRDTGELFFGEGSRLTVL.

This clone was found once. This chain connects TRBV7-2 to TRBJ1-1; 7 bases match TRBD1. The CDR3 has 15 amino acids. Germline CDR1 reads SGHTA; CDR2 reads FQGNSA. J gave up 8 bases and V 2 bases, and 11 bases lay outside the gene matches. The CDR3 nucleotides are TGTGCCAGCAGCTTAATTAAAGGGGGCCTAGGGGAAGCTTTCTTT. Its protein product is CASSLIKGGLGEAFF.

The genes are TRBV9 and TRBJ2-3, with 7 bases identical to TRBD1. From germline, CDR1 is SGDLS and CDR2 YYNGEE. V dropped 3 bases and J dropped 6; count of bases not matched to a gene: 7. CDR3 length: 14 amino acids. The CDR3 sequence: CASSETGRSDTQYF. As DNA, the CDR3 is TGTGCCAGCAGCGAGACAGGGCGCAGCGATACGCAGTATTTT.

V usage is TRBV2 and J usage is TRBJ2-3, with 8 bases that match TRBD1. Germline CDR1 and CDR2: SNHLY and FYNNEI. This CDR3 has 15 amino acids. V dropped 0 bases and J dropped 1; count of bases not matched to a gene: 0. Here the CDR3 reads CASSEAGQGTDTQYF. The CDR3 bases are TGTGCCAGCAGTGAAGCGGGACAGGGCACAGATACGCAGTATTTT. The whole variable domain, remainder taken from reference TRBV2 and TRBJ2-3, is EPEVTQTPSHQVTQMGQEVILRCVPISNHLYFYWYRQILGQKVEFLVSFYNNEISEKSEIFDDQFSVERPDGSNFTLKIRSTKLEDSAMYFCASSEAGQGTDTQYFGPGTRLTVL.

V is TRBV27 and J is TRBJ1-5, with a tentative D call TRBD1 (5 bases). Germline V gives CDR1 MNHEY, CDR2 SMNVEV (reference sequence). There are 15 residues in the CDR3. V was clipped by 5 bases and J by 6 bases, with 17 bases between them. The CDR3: CASSPGRPGGQPQHF. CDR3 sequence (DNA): TGTGCCAGCAGTCCCGGGCGTCCGGGGGGTCAGCCCCAGCATTTT.

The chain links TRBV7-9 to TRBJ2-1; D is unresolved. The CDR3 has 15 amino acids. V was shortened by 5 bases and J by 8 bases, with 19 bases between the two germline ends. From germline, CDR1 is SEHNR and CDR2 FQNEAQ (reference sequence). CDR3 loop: CASSLPGTGGHEQFF. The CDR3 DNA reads TGTGCCAGCAGCCTCCCCGGCACGGGTGGCCATGAGCAGTTCTTC.

CDR3 amino acids: CASIRVAIGNTEAFF. DNA for the CDR3: TGTGCCAGCATACGGGTGGCAATTGGGAACACTGAAGCTTTCTTT. This chain links TRBV27 with TRBJ1-1; D call uncertain. Germline V gene sequence: CDR1 MNHEY, CDR2 SMNVEV (reference sequence). The ends were cut back, 7 bases at V and 1 base at J, with 16 bases in the middle. This CDR3 contains 15 residues.

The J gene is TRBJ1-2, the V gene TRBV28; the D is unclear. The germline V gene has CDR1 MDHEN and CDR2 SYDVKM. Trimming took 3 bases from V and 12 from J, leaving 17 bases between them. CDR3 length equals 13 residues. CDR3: CASSLPGAIRHTF. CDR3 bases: TGTGCCAGCAGTTTGCCCGGCGCAATTCGGCACACCTTC.

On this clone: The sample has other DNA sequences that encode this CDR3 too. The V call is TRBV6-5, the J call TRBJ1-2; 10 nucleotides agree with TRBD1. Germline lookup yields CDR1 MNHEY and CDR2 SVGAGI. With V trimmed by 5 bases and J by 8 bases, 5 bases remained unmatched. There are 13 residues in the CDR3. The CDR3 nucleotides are TGTGCCAGCAGTCGACAGGGGGCGCAAGGCTACACCTTC. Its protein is CASSRQGAQGYTF.